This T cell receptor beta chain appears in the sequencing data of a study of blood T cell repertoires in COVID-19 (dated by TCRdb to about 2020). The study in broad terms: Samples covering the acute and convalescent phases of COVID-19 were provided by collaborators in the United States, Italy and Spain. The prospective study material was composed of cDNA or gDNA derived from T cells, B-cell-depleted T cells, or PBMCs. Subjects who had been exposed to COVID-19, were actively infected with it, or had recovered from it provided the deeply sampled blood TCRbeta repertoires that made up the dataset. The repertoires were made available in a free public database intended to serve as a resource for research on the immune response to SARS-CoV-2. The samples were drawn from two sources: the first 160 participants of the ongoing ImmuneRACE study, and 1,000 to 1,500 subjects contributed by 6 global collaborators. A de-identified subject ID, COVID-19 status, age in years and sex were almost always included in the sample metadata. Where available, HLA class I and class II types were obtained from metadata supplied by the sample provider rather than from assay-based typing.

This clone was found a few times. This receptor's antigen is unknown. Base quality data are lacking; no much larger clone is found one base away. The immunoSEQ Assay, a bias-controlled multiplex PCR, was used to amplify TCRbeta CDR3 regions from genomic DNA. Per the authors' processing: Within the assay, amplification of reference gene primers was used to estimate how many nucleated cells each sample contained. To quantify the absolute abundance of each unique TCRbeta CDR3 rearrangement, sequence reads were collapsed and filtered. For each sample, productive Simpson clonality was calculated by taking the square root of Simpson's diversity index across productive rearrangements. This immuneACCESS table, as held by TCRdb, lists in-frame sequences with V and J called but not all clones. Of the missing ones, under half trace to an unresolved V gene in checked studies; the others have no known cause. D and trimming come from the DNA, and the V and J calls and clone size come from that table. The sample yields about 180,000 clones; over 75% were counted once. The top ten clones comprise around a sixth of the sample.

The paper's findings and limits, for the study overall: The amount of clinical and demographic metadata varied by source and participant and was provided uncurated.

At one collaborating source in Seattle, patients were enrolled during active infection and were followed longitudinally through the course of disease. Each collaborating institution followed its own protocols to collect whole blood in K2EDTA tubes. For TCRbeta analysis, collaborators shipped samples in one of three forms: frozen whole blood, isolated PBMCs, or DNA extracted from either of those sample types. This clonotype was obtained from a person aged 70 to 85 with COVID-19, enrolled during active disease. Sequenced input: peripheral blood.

DNA sequence: TGCGCCAGCAGCCACCCAGGTGGGGGGGCGCCTTACAATGAGCAGTTCTTC. It encodes CASSHPGGGAPYNEQFF. The chain is made from TRBV4-3 and TRBJ2-1; TRBD2 is possibly the D segment (7 matching bases). CDR1 and CDR2, per the germline V gene, are LGHNA and YSLEER. The CDR3 contains 17 residues, cysteine and phenylalanine counted. Only the CDR3 DNA is retained, 51 bases long and in frame from the first base. V is clipped by 3 bases and J by 4 bases, and the sequence between their germline boundaries is 19 bases long.